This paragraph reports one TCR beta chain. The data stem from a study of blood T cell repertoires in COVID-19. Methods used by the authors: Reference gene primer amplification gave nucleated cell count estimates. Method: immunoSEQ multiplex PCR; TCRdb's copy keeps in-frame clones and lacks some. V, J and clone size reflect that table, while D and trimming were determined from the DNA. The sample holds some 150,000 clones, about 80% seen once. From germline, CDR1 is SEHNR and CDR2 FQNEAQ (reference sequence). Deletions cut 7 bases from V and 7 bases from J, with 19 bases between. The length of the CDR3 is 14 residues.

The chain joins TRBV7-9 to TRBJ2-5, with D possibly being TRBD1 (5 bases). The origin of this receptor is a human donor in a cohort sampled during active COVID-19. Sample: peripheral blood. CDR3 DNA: TGTGCCAGCACCCCTGTCCGACCAACAGGGACCCAGTACTTC. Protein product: CASTPVRPTGTQYF.